The 9 T cell receptor beta chains listed next were all sequenced from one sample in a study of yellow fever vaccine responses in identical twins. TCRdb recomputed calls from the RT-PCR reads with MiXCR, one row per CDR3 protein. This sample has 1,000 to 1,400 distinct CDR3 sequences, with about 78% found just once. Specimen: T cells from blood (PBMCs), unsorted or a sorted subset (not recorded which), collected before or after yellow fever vaccination (not recorded which). The receptors here all came from a female donor who received the yellow fever vaccine.

This clonotype came up a few times. The chain employs TRBV6-5 and TRBJ1-2; 11 positions match TRBD1. The CDR3 runs 15 residues. CDR1 and CDR2 (germline): MNHEY, SVGAGI. V lost 2 bases, J lost 8 bases, and 7 bases stayed unmatched. The CDR3 loop reads CASSYATGTGGGYTF. DNA of the CDR3: TGTGCCAGCAGTTACGCTACAGGGACAGGGGGGGGCTACACCTTC.

This rearrangement joins TRBV29-1 to TRBJ2-5; the D is unclear. This CDR3 has 13 amino acids. Trimming took off 1 base at V and 5 bases at J, with 11 bases between the two ends. In germline, CDR1 is SQVTM, CDR2 ANQGSEA. The CDR3 loop reads CSVEVGAFETQYF. CDR3 DNA sequence: TGCAGCGTTGAAGTCGGAGCATTTGAGACCCAGTACTTC. Full variable domain (rest looked up from reference TRBV29-1 and TRBJ2-5): SAVISQKPSRDICQRGTSLTIQCQVDSQVTMMFWYRQQPGQSLTLIATANQGSEATYESGFVIDKFPISRPNLTFSTLTVSNMSPEDSSIYLCSVEVGAFETQYFGPGTRLLVL.

In its sample, this clonotype ranks as hyperexpanded. V gene TRBV6-5 combines with J gene TRBJ1-2; D unresolved. The V gene lost 0 bases and the J gene lost 4 bases, with 15 bases spanning the gap. Germline V gene sequence: CDR1 MNHEY, CDR2 SVGAGI. The CDR3 extends over 16 amino acids. CDR3 loop: CASSYSTGVGSYGYTF. The CDR3 bases are TGTGCCAGCAGTTACTCGACTGGGGTAGGGAGCTATGGCTACACCTTC.

This chain uses TRBV10-3 with TRBJ1-2, with 8 positions matching TRBD1. V dropped 5 bases and J dropped 6; count of bases not matched to a gene: 8. From germline, CDR1 is ENHRY and CDR2 SYGVKD. There are 14 residues in the CDR3. The CDR3 loop is CAISRGLGQDGYTF. The CDR3 DNA is TGTGCCATCAGTCGCGGACTGGGACAGGATGGCTACACCTTC.

This chain joins TRBV7-9 and TRBJ2-2; TRBD2 agrees at 8 bases. V trimming: 7 bases; J trimming: 4 bases; junction bases outside the gene matches: 5. CDR3 length equals 14 residues. Germline V CDR1 and CDR2: SEHNR, FQNEAQ (reference sequence). For the CDR3, the DNA is TGTGCCAGCACAAACGCGGGGGGCACCGGGGAGCTGTTTTTT. Protein: CASTNAGGTGELFF.

V usage is TRBV20-1 and J usage is TRBJ1-1, with no clear D. The CDR3 sequence is 12 residues long. The ends were cut back, 3 bases at V and 3 bases at J, with 8 bases in the middle. Germline V gives CDR1 DFQATT, CDR2 SNEGSKA (reference sequence). In nucleotides, the CDR3 is TGCAGTGCTAGCTCGAGAGACACTGAAGCTTTCTTT. Translated: CSASSRDTEAFF.

The chain joins TRBV10-3 to TRBJ2-7, with 7 bases that match TRBD1. Germline V gene lookup returns CDR1 ENHRY and CDR2 SYGVKD. The CDR3 contains 16 residues. After removal of 0 bases from V and 2 bases from J, the junction contained 7 bases not matched to a gene. As DNA, the CDR3 is TGTGCCATCAGTGAGTCACAGGGGCTGAGGACCTACGAGCAGTACTTC. Protein: CAISESQGLRTYEQYF.

The J gene is TRBJ1-2, the V gene TRBV6-2 or TRBV6-3; 10 positions agree with TRBD1. This CDR3 is 17 amino acids long. J gave up 1 base and V 2 bases, and 7 bases lay outside the gene matches. Germline CDR1 and CDR2: MNHEY and SVGEGT. CDR3 bases: TGTGCCAGCAGTTACACGACAGGGGGCTTAGTTAACTATGGCTACACCTTC. This gives the protein CASSYTTGGLVNYGYTF.

The rearrangement joins TRBV20-1 to TRBJ2-3; 10 bases map to TRBD1. The CDR3 extends over 14 amino acids. Trimming removed 6 bases from V and 9 bases from J; junction bases left unmatched: 12. Germline-derived CDR1 and CDR2 are DFQATT and SNEGSKA (reference sequence). For the CDR3, the DNA is TGCAGTGCCCCCCGGGACAGGGGAAAGGAAACGCAGTATTTT. As protein: CSAPRDRGKETQYF.